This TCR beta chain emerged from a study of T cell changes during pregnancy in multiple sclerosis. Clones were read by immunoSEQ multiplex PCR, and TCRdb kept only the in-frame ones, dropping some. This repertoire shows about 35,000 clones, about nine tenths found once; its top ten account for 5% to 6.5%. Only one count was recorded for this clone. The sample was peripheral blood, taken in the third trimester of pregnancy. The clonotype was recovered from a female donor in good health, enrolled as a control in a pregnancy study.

The CDR3 DNA reads as TGTGCCAGCTCACTGAAGACTAGCGGGCTCAATGAGCAGTTCTTC. Translating gives CASSLKTSGLNEQFF. The chain employs TRBV18 and TRBJ2-1; 10 bases match TRBD2. Germline V gene lookup returns CDR1 KGHSH and CDR2 LQKENI. CDR3 length: 15 residues. V lost 4 bases, J lost 6 bases, and 6 bases stayed unmatched.